This is a list of T cell receptor beta chains from one sample in a study of T-cell reconstitution after alpha-beta-depleted transplantation in children. TCRdb used MiXCR to reprocess the PCR reads, holding one entry per CDR3 protein. The repertoire has 400,000 to 550,000 distinct CDR3 sequences, more than 9% of them found once; the top ten carry just over 2%. The source material was PBMCs, sampled before TCRalphabeta/CD19-depleted stem cell transplant. These receptors all stem from a child under 10 years old with inherited bone marrow failure, due to receive a stem cell transplant. Both conserved end residues are part of each CDR3. Fields, in order: clone size, D gene, J gene, V gene, CDR3 protein, CDR3 DNA. The D gene is left open where the match is weak. A row's size may be missing; if present it is once, few, many or a size class.

few | - | TRBJ2-5 | TRBV28 | CASIRTGQETQYF | TGTGCCAGCATTCGAACAGGCCAAGAGACCCAGTACTTC
many | - | TRBJ1-2 | TRBV29-1 | CSVPDIYREGNGYTF | TGCAGCGTTCCCGATATTTACAGGGAAGGGAATGGCTACACCTTC
- | - | TRBJ2-2 | TRBV7-2 | CASSLGWQSGELFF | TGTGCCAGCAGCTTAGGATGGCAATCCGGGGAGCTGTTTTTT
many | - | TRBJ1-1 | TRBV29-1 | CSVVQVLNTEAFF | TGCAGCGTTGTACAGGTCCTGAACACTGAAGCTTTCTTT
many | - | TRBJ2-1 | TRBV15 | CATSRAEYNEQFF | TGTGCCACCAGCAGAGCGGAATACAATGAGCAGTTCTTC
many | - | TRBJ2-5 | TRBV6-5 | CASSSTMGTQYF | TGTGCCAGCAGCTCAACAATGGGGACCCAGTACTTC
few | - | TRBJ2-1 | TRBV4-1 | CASSQGQLRGEQFF | TGCGCCAGCAGCCAGGGCCAACTTAGGGGCGAGCAGTTCTTC
few | TRBD1 | TRBJ2-1 | TRBV27 | CASMARQGPYNEQFF | TGTGCCAGCATGGCCCGACAGGGCCCCTACAATGAGCAGTTCTTC
many | TRBD2 | TRBJ2-1 | TRBV5-1 | CASSSGLAGAVYNEQFF | TGCGCCAGCAGCTCAGGACTAGCGGGAGCCGTCTACAATGAGCAGTTCTTC
many | TRBD2 | TRBJ2-1 | TRBV30 | CAWSYGLAGGNEQFF | TGTGCCTGGAGTTACGGACTAGCGGGAGGTAATGAGCAGTTCTTC
many | - | TRBJ2-1 | TRBV19 | CASSPTVGFNEQFF | TGTGCCAGTAGCCCCACAGTCGGGTTCAATGAGCAGTTCTTC
many | - | TRBJ2-1 | TRBV10-2 | CASSDLAGRNNEQFF | TGCGCCAGCAGTGATTTGGCAGGGAGGAACAATGAGCAGTTCTTC
many | - | TRBJ2-2 | TRBV6-2/TRBV6-3 | CASSYLGGNTGELFF | TGTGCCAGCAGTTACCTGGGCGGGAACACCGGGGAGCTGTTTTTT
many | - | TRBJ2-3 | TRBV5-1 | CASSLAPSPDTQYF | TGCGCCAGCAGCTTGGCCCCATCACCAGATACGCAGTATTTT
many | - | TRBJ2-1 | TRBV7-8 | CASSFSDSSYNEQFF | TGTGCCAGCAGCTTTTCCGATAGCTCCTACAATGAGCAGTTCTTC
many | TRBD2 | TRBJ2-3 | TRBV13 | CASSEGLAGAGDTQYF | TGTGCCAGCAGCGAAGGACTAGCGGGAGCCGGAGATACGCAGTATTTT
few | TRBD1 | TRBJ1-1 | TRBV7-9 | CASSLGQTGRDTEAFF | TGTGCCAGCAGCTTAGGCCAGACAGGGCGAGACACTGAAGCTTTCTTT
- | - | TRBJ2-3 | TRBV7-9 | CASSRAVSSTDTQYF | TGTGCCAGCAGCCGAGCGGTTTCTAGCACAGATACGCAGTATTTT
- | TRBD2 | TRBJ2-1 | TRBV12-3/TRBV12-4 | CASSLTSGRTNGNEQFF | TGTGCCAGCAGTTTGACTAGCGGGAGGACCAACGGGAATGAGCAGTTCTTC
many | - | TRBJ1-2 | TRBV12-3/TRBV12-4 | CASTPGGYGYTF | TGTGCCAGCACCCCGGGGGGCTATGGCTACACCTTC
many | - | TRBJ2-7 | TRBV6-2/TRBV6-3 | CASSFSYIYEQYF | TGTGCCAGCAGTTTCTCTTATATCTACGAGCAGTACTTC
many | TRBD2 | TRBJ2-3 | TRBV5-5 | CASSLWAGGSTDTQYF | TGTGCCAGCAGCTTGTGGGCGGGAGGGAGCACAGATACGCAGTATTTT
many | TRBD2 | TRBJ2-3 | TRBV7-9 | CASSLLGLAGEDTDTQYF | TGTGCCAGCAGCCTCCTGGGACTAGCGGGAGAGGACACAGATACGCAGTATTTT
- | TRBD2 | TRBJ2-1 | TRBV30 | CASKRESGIGEQFF | TGTGCCTCGAAGCGGGAGAGTGGTATTGGTGAGCAGTTCTTC
few | TRBD2 | TRBJ2-1 | TRBV19 | CASKRGGSSYNEQFF | TGTGCCAGTAAAAGGGGCGGGAGCTCCTACAATGAGCAGTTCTTC
many | - | TRBJ2-1 | TRBV27 | CASSLRVRDSYNEQFF | TGTGCCAGCAGTTTACGAGTGCGGGATTCCTACAATGAGCAGTTCTTC
few | - | TRBJ1-2 | TRBV27 | CASSYSSFSYGYTF | TGTGCCAGCAGTTATTCCAGCTTCTCCTATGGCTACACCTTC
many | - | TRBJ2-2 | TRBV12-3/TRBV12-4 | CASSDHPGGELFF | TGTGCCAGCAGTGATCACCCCGGCGGGGAGCTGTTTTTT
- | TRBD2 | TRBJ2-3 | TRBV30 | CAWSGLKMGLHSNTDTQYF | TGTGCCTGGAGCGGGTTAAAGATGGGACTACACTCTAACACAGATACGCAGTATTTT
many | - | TRBJ2-2 | TRBV6-5 | CASSYWTVKNTGELFF | TGTGCCAGCAGTTACTGGACAGTCAAGAACACCGGGGAGCTGTTTTTT
many | - | TRBJ2-7 | TRBV20-1 | CSASRSAGLYEQYF | TGCAGTGCTAGTAGGTCGGCGGGATTGTACGAGCAGTACTTC
many | - | TRBJ2-2 | TRBV7-9 | CASSLDPGEMNTGELFF | TGTGCCAGCAGCTTAGACCCCGGCGAGATGAACACCGGGGAGCTGTTTTTT
- | TRBD1 | TRBJ1-5 | TRBV19 | CASSIVSGGNQPQHF | TGTGCCAGTAGTATAGTTTCAGGGGGAAATCAGCCCCAGCATTTT
many | TRBD1 | TRBJ2-1 | TRBV7-6 | CASSSRDRKQFF | TGTGCCAGCAGCAGCCGGGACAGAAAGCAGTTCTTC
once | TRBD2 | TRBJ2-2 | TRBV11-2 | CASIPGLASTGERFF | TGTGCCAGCATACCGGGACTAGCCTCCACCGGGGAGCGGTTTTTT
many | - | TRBJ2-3 | TRBV18 | CASSGATTDTQYF | TGTGCCAGCTCGGGTGCGACCACAGATACGCAGTATTTT
- | - | TRBJ2-4 | TRBV19 | CASKGQVRWYF | TGTGCCAGTAAGGGGCAGGTACGATGGTACTTC
many | - | TRBJ1-2 | TRBV10-2 | CASSESTSPANYGYTF | TGCGCCAGCAGTGAGTCCACATCGCCCGCTAACTATGGCTACACCTTC
many | - | TRBJ1-3 | TRBV5-1 | CASSLASGNTIYF | TGCGCCAGCAGCTTGGCCTCGGGAAACACCATATATTTT
- | - | TRBJ2-5 | TRBV5-4 | CASSLEFVGQETQYF | TGTGCCAGCAGCTTGGAATTTGTGGGACAAGAGACCCAGTACTTC
many | TRBD2 | TRBJ2-7 | TRBV7-2 | CASSLVAGGSYEQYF | TGTGCCAGCAGCTTAGTTGCGGGAGGATCCTACGAGCAGTACTTC
many | - | TRBJ2-5 | TRBV4-1 | CASSQGRRETQYF | TGCGCCAGCAGCCAAGGGCGGCGGGAGACCCAGTACTTC
- | TRBD2 | TRBJ2-3 | TRBV28 | CASSRGTSPGDTQYF | TGTGCCAGCAGCCGAGGGACTAGCCCAGGGGATACGCAGTATTTT
many | - | TRBJ2-5 | TRBV6-2/TRBV6-3 | CASTTGPTQETQYF | TGTGCCAGCACCACCGGACCAACCCAAGAGACCCAGTACTTC
many | - | TRBJ2-5 | TRBV12-3/TRBV12-4 | CASSLKRQETQYF | TGTGCCAGCAGTTTAAAGCGGCAAGAGACCCAGTACTTC
many | - | TRBJ2-3 | TRBV12-3/TRBV12-4 | CASSLVRPALTDTQYF | TGTGCCAGCAGTTTAGTTCGGCCAGCGCTCACAGATACGCAGTATTTT
- | TRBD2 | TRBJ2-5 | TRBV20-1 | CSARADSGRAYETQYF | TGCAGTGCTAGAGCAGATAGCGGGAGGGCCTATGAGACCCAGTACTTC
few | TRBD1 | TRBJ2-6 | TRBV12-3/TRBV12-4 | CTRSHGQGIRSSGANVLTF | TGTACCCGCAGTCACGGACAGGGTATACGAAGCTCTGGGGCCAACGTCCTGACTTTC
- | - | TRBJ2-7 | TRBV10-2 | CASSEVGLAYEQYF | TGCGCCAGCAGTGAGGTCGGCTTAGCCTACGAGCAGTACTTC